This T cell receptor (beta chain) was identified during a study of blood T cell repertoires in COVID-19. Looking at the study overall: Sites across the United States, Italy and Spain contributed samples from acute and convalescent COVID-19. From T cells, B-cell-depleted T cells, or PBMCs came the material, which was cDNA or gDNA.

In the original workflow: Using reference gene primer amplification, nucleated cell counts were estimated. Clones were sequenced by immunoSEQ multiplex PCR, and TCRdb holds only the in-frame ones, with some missing. From that table come the V and J calls and clone size; the DNA was used to work out D and trimming. This sample yields some 250,000 clones, of which roughly 79% are seen a single time; around 2.9% belongs to the top ten. This CDR3 contains 14 residues. CDR1 SQVTM and CDR2 ANQGSEA come from the germline V gene. Trimming removed 7 bases from V and 3 bases from J; junction bases left unmatched: 9.

The sequence was collected from a woman in her sixties with active or convalescent COVID-19. The sequencing input was peripheral blood. The genes are TRBV29-1 and TRBJ2-5; 9 bases map to TRBD2. The CDR3 DNA reads as TGCAGCGCGTGCGGGGGGGACGAGGAAGAGACCCAGTACTTC. It encodes CSACGGDEEETQYF.